The entry below describes one TCR beta chain. The V gene end was trimmed by 2 bases and the J gene end by 8 bases; junction bases not matched to a gene: 6. The CDR3 runs 15 residues. Germline V gives CDR1 MGHRA, CDR2 YSYEKL. The sample originates from a study of blood T cell repertoires in COVID-19. Clones were read by immunoSEQ multiplex PCR, and TCRdb kept only the in-frame ones, dropping some. There are approximately 60,000 clones in the sample; over 80% occur only once, and roughly 22% lies in the top ten. The TCR sequence derives from a woman in her sixties with acute or convalescent COVID-19. The rearrangement joins TRBV4-1 to TRBJ2-1, with 10 nucleotides matching TRBD2. Sequencing was carried out using peripheral blood. The CDR3 coding sequence is TGCGCCAGCAGCCAACTAGCGGGGGTACTCGATGAGCAGTTCTTC. This gives the protein CASSQLAGVLDEQFF.